This T cell receptor beta chain was captured by sequencing in a study of identifying expanded T cells in peripheral blood. Findings and caveats of the study: Technical replicates showed about 1.2 changed clones; about 2 weeks 15 to 20; four weeks 19. Across healthy donors, higher total template counts meant significantly greater approximately two-week count variance.

Trimming took 0 bases from V and 4 from J, leaving 13 bases between them. Germline loops: CDR1 SGHRS, CDR2 YFSETQ. The CDR3 loop spans 15 amino acids. The repertoire was sequenced with immunoSEQ multiplex PCR; TCRdb's copy has only in-frame clones and lacks some. The repertoire holds tens of thousands of clones, approximately 85% seen once, with approximately 5.2% in the top ten. For this clone: Its matching antigen is unknown.

No infections or other immune events were documented during collection. The gene calls are TRBV5-1 and TRBJ2-5, with D perhaps assigned TRBD1 or TRBD2 (5 bases each). The clonotype was recovered from a person between 18 and 75 years old in good health. The specimen sequenced was blood. As DNA, the CDR3 is TGCGCCAGCAGCTTGGATTGGGACCAACGAGAGACCCAGTACTTC. It codes for CASSLDWDQRETQYF.